What follows describes a single T cell receptor beta chain. Its antigen is not identified. Deletions cut 5 bases from V and 1 base from J, with 16 bases between. The CDR3 spans 16 residues. Germline values: CDR1 SGHDT, CDR2 YYEEEE. This entry comes from a study of PD-1 blockade in classical Hodgkin lymphoma. Every one of the patients relapsed after autologous stem cell transplantation (brentuximab vedotin exposure was variable). Under best response, outcomes were complete response, partial response or progressive disease. The assay was immunoSEQ multiplex PCR, and TCRdb's table has in-frame clones only and misses some. The sample gives about 97,000 clones, approximately 80% of which show up once; about 12% is in the top ten. Study-wide findings and caveats: Significant TCR diversity gains by C4D1 occurred in CD4+ but not CD8+ cells. At baseline, newly diagnosed patients reportedly showed less TCR diversity than healthy donors. Some patients began nivolumab under 1 year after ASCT. These patients were excluded from later analyses.

Source: peripheral blood mononuclear cells (PBMCs), taken at baseline. The clonotype originates from a human donor with classical Hodgkin lymphoma. The chain recombines TRBV5-6 with TRBJ2-4; perhaps D is TRBD1 or TRBD2 (5 bases each). This CDR3 reads CASSPRGEGAKNIQYF. In nucleotides, the CDR3 is TGTGCCAGCAGTCCGAGGGGCGAGGGGGCCAAAAACATTCAGTACTTC.